This T cell receptor beta chain was sequenced during a study of shared clonotypes between healthy human individuals. Overall study results and limits: Approximately 4.5% was the fraction of naive CD4 clonotypes found shared across several donors.

This CDR3 is built from 13 residues. V was pared by 5 bases and J by 6 bases, with 14 bases between. Germline-derived CDR1 and CDR2 are MDHEN and SYDVKM. Of note for this clone: The target antigen is unknown.

In the source study's methods: Junction-only sequences without quality scores were provided by ImmunoSEQ, so filtering was different. Only in-frame clones appear in the TCRdb table, and some are missing; sequencing was by immunoSEQ multiplex PCR. V, J and clone size are taken as reported in that table, and D and trimming were inferred from the DNA itself. The sample records 1.4 million to 1.5 million clones, roughly 96% being singletons. This chain uses TRBV28 with TRBJ2-7, with D hard to call. This receptor was obtained from a man under 40 in good health. Sequencing was done on a sample of naive CD4+ T cells sorted from blood. Sample subset: CD45RA+ positively selected. CDR3 amino acids: CASSHGPRPEQYF. CDR3 bases: TGTGCCAGCAGTCATGGGCCTCGCCCCGAGCAGTACTTC.